This T cell receptor (beta chain) was captured in a study of cytomegalovirus exposure and HLA in healthy donors. The J segment lost 5 bases and the V segment lost 2 bases, leaving 14 bases of the junction unmatched. This CDR3 has 17 residues. The germline V gene encodes CDR1 SGHRS and CDR2 YFSETQ. Only one count was recorded for this clone. The PCR contained 60 Vbeta and 13 Jbeta primers. Using immunoSEQ multiplex PCR, the repertoire was profiled, and TCRdb retains in-frame clones only, with some absent. In the table there are about 110,000 clones, approximately 72% of which are singletons. This chain connects TRBV5-1 to TRBJ2-5; TRBD2 aligns across 8 bases. This clonotype was sampled from a man aged 30 to 45 in good health and CMV-seronegative. Material: PBMCs. Here the CDR3 reads CASSLYSGGATRETQYF. The CDR3 region has the DNA TGCGCCAGCAGCTTATACAGCGGGGGAGCAACCAGGGAGACCCAGTACTTC.